This T cell receptor (beta chain) was sequenced in a study of T-cell reconstitution after alpha-beta-depleted transplantation in children. This CDR3 has 15 amino acids. Trimming at V came to 4 bases and at J to 6 bases, leaving 10 bases not matched to a gene. Germline lookup yields CDR1 SGHTA and CDR2 FQGNSA. Study-level results: Several hundred expanded graft clones reportedly supplied alpha-beta T cells about two months after transplant. At one year after transplant, newly produced T cells mostly accounted for T-cell counts and diversity.

About this clonotype: What it binds is not known.

For TCRbeta, the library was prepared with unique molecular identifiers. TCRdb analysed the PCR reads with MiXCR anew, one entry per CDR3 protein. This sample carries 440,000 or so distinct CDR3 sequences, 43% of them seen once, and the ten largest clones take about 30%. The chain uses TRBV7-2 and TRBJ1-1; 8 nucleotides match TRBD1. The TCR sequence derives from a girl aged 2-10 years with aplastic anemia, due to receive a stem cell transplant. This sample comprised PBMCs, obtained before TCRalphabeta/CD19-depleted stem cell transplant. CDR3 nucleotide sequence: TGTGCCAGCAGCTGGGGACCTGGACAGGGAGCTGAAGCTTTCTTT. This gives the protein CASSWGPGQGAEAFF.